This T cell receptor (beta chain) was sequenced in a study of T-cell reconstitution after alpha-beta-depleted transplantation in children. Germline CDR1 SGDLS, CDR2 YYNGEE. J lost 6 bases, V lost 2 bases, and 4 bases had no gene match. CDR3 length equals 14 residues. Library preparation (for TCRbeta) was performed with unique molecular identifiers. Each CDR3 protein gets one entry after TCRdb re-called the PCR reads with MiXCR. The sample shows some 600,000 distinct CDR3 sequences, 10% to 15% of them seen only once. Broader study findings: From newly produced T cells came most of the T-cell counts and diversity one year after transplant. Alpha-beta T cells present about two months after transplant were reported to originate from several hundred expanded graft clones. Elevated TCRbeta diversity at day 60 was traced, in some patients, to surviving recipient T cells and thymic progenitors.

In regard to this clonotype: Its cognate antigen is unknown.

The receptor was isolated from a male patient under 18 who had a stem cell transplant for acute myeloid leukemia, so the T cells may come from the graft donor. V usage is TRBV9 and J usage is TRBJ2-3, with TRBD2 identical over 9 bases. The sequenced sample was PBMCs, mostly from graft donor cells, obtained 360 days after TCRalphabeta/CD19-depleted stem cell transplant. CDR3 amino acids: CASSVLAGADTQYF. The CDR3 nucleotides are TGTGCCAGCAGCGTTTTAGCGGGAGCGGATACGCAGTATTTT.